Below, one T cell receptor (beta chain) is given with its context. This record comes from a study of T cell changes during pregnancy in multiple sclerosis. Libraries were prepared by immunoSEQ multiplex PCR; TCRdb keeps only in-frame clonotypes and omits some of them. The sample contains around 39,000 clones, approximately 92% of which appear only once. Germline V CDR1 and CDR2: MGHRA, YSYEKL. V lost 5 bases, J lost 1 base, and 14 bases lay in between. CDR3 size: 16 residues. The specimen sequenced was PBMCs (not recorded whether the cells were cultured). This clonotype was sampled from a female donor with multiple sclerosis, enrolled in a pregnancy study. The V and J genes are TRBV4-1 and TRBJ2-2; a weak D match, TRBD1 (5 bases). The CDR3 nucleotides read TGCGCCAGCAGCGGCTGGGCAGGGATGAACACCGGGGAGCTGTTTTTT. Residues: CASSGWAGMNTGELFF.